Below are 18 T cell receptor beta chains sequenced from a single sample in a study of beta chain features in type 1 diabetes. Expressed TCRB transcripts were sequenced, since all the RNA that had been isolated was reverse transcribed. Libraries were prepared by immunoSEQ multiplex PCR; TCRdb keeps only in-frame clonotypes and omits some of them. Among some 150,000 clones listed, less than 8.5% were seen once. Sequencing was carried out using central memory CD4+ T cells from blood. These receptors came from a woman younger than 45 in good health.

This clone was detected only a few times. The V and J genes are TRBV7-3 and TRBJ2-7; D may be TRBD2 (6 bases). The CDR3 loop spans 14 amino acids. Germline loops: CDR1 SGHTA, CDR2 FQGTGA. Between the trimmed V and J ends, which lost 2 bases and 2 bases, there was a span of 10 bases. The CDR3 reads CASSLEEGPYEQYF. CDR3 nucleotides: TGTGCCAGCAGCTTAGAGGAGGGCCCCTACGAGCAGTACTTC.

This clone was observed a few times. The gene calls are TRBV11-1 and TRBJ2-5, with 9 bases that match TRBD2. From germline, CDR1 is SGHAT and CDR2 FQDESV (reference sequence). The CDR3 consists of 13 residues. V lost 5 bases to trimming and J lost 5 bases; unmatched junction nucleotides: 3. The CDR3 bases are TGTGCCAGCAGCCGCGGACTAGCGGAGACCCAGTACTTC. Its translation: CASSRGLAETQYF.

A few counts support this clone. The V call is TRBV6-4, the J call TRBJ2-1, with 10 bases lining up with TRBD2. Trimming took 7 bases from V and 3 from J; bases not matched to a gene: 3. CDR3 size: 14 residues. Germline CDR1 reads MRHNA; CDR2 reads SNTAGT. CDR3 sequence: CASKPSGSYNEQFF. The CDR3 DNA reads TGTGCCAGCAAGCCTAGCGGGAGCTACAATGAGCAGTTCTTC.

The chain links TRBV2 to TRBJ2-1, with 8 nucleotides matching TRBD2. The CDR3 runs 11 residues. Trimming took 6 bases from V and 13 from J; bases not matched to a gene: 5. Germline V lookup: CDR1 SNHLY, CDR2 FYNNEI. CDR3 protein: CASSVAGPQFF. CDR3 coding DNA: TGTGCCAGCAGCGTAGCGGGACCCCAGTTCTTC.

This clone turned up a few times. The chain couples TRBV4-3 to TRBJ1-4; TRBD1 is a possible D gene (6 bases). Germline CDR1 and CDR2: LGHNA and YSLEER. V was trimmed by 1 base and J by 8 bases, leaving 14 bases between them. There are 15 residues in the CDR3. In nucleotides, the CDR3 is TGCGCCAGCAGCCAAGGGGCCAGGGGTGGGGAAAAACTGTTTTTT. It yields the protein CASSQGARGGEKLFF.

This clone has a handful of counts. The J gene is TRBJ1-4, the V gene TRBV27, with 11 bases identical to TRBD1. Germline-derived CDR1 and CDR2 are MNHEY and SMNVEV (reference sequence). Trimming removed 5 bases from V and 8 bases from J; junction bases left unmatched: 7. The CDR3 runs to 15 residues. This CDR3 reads CASSPRTGGREKLFF. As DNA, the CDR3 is TGTGCCAGCAGTCCCAGGACAGGGGGCCGGGAAAAACTGTTTTTT.

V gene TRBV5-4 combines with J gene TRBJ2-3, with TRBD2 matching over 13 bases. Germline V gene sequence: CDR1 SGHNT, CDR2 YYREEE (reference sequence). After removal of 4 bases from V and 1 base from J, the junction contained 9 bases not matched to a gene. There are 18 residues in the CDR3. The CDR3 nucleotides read TGTGCCAGCAGCCAAGGACTAGCGGGAGCTTCCGGCACAGATACGCAGTATTTT. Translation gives CASSQGLAGASGTDTQYF.

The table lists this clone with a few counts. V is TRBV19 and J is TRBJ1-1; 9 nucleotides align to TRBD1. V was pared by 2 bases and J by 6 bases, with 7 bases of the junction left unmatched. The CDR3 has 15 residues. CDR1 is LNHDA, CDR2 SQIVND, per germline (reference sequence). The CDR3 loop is CASSIMVQGASEAFF. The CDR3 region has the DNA TGTGCCAGTAGTATAATGGTACAGGGGGCCTCTGAAGCTTTCTTT.

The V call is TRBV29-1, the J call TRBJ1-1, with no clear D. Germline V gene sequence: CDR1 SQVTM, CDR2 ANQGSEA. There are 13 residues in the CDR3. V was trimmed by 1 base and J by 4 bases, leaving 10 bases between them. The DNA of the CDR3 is TGCAGCGTTGAAGGCCAGGTGAGCACTGAAGCTTTCTTT. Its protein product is CSVEGQVSTEAFF.

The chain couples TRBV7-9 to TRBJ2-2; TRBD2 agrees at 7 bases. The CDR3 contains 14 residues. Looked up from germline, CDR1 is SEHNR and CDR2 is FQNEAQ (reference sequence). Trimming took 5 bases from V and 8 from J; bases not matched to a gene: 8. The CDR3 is CASSAGLNKGELFF. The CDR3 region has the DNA TGTGCCAGCAGCGCGGGACTAAATAAAGGGGAGCTGTTTTTT.

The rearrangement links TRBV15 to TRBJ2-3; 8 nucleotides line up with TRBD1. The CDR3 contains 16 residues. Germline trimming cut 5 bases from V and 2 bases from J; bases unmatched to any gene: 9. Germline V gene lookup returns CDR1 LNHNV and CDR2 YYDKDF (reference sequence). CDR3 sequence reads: CATSFLGQGPTDTQYF. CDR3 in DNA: TGTGCCACCAGCTTCCTAGGACAGGGACCCACAGATACGCAGTATTTT.

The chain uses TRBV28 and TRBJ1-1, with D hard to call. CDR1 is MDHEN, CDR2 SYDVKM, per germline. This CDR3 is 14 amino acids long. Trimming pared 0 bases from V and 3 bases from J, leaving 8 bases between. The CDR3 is CASSLWGKDTEAFF. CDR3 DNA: TGTGCCAGCAGTTTATGGGGCAAGGACACTGAAGCTTTCTTT. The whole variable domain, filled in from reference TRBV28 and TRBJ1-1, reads DVKVTQSSRYLVKRTGEKVFLECVQDMDHENMFWYRQDPGLGLRLIYFSYDVKMKEKGDIPEGYSVSREKKERFSLILESASTNQTSMYLCASSLWGKDTEAFFGQGTRLTVV.

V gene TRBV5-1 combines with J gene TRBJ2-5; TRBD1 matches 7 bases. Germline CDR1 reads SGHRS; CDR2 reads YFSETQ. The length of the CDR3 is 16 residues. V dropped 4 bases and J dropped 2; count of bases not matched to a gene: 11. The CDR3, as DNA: TGCGCCAGCAGCCCCCGACAGGGCCCAGGACAAGAGACCCAGTACTTC. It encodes CASSPRQGPGQETQYF. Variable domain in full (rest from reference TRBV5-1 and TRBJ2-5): KAGVTQTPRYLIKTRGQQVTLSCSPISGHRSVSWYQQTPGQGLQFLFEYFSETQRNKGNFPGRFSGRQFSNSRSEMNVSTLELGDSALYLCASSPRQGPGQETQYFGPGTRLLVL.

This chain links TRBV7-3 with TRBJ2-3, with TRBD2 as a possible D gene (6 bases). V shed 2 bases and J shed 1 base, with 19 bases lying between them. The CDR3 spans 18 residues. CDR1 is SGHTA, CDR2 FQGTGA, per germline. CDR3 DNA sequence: TGTGCCAGCAGCTTAGGATTGGGACTTTATAGCCGCACAGATACGCAGTATTTT. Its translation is CASSLGLGLYSRTDTQYF.

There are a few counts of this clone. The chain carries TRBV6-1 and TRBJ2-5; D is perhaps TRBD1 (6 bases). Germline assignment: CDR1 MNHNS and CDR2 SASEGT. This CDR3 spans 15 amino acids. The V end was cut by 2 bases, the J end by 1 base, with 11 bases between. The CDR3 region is CASSEWGQLQETQYF. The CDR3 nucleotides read TGTGCCAGCAGTGAATGGGGACAACTCCAAGAGACCCAGTACTTC.

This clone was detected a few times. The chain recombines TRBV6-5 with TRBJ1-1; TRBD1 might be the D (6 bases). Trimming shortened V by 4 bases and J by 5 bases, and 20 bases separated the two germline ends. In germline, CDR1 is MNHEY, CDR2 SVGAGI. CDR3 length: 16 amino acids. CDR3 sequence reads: CASSWSGNRVGTEAFF. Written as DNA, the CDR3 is TGTGCCAGCAGTTGGTCAGGGAACAGGGTTGGGACTGAAGCTTTCTTT.

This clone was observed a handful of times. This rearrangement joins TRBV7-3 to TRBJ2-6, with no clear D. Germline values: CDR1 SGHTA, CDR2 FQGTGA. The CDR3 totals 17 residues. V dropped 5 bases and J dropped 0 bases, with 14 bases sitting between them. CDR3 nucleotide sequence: TGTGCCAGCAGCCTCTACGGCAGGTCCTCTGGGGCCAACGTCCTGACTTTC. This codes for CASSLYGRSSGANVLTF. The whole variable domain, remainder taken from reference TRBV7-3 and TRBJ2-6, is GAGVSQTPSNKVTEKGKYVELRCDPISGHTALYWYRQSLGQGPEFLIYFQGTGAADDSGLPNDRFFAVRPEGSVSTLKIQRTERGDSAVYLCASSLYGRSSGANVLTFGAGSRLTVL.

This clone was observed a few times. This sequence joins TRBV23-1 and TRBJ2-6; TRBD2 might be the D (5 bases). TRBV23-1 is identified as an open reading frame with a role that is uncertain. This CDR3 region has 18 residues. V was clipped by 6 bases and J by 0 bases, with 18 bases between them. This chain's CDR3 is CASSSRGCSSSGANVLTF. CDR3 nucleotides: TGCGCCAGCAGCAGCCGAGGGTGTTCCAGCTCTGGGGCCAACGTCCTGACTTTC.